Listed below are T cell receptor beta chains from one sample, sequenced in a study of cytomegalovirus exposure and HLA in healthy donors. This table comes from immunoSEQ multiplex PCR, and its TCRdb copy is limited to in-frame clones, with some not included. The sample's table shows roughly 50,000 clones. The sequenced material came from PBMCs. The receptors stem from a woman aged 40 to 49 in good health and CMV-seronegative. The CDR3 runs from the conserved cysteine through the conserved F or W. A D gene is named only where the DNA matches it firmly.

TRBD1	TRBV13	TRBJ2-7	CASSLSQGALIDEQYF	TGTGCCAGCAGCTTGAGTCAGGGGGCGCTAATCGACGAGCAGTACTTC
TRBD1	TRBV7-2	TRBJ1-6	CASSPAGTEINNSPLHF	TGTGCCAGCAGCCCCGCCGGGACAGAGATCAATAATTCACCCCTCCACTTT
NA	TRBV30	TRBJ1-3	CAWKAGARSGNTIYF	TGTGCCTGGAAGGCAGGGGCCCGCTCTGGAAACACCATATATTTT
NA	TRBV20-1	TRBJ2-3	CSAGDTQYF	TGCAGTGCCGGGGATACGCAGTATTTT
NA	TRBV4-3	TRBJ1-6	CASSQDGRPSYNSPLHF	TGCGCCAGCAGCCAAGACGGCAGGCCTTCCTATAATTCACCCCTCCACTTT
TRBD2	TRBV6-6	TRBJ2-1	CASRDSSGPVDEQFF	TGTGCCAGCAGGGACTCTAGCGGTCCGGTGGATGAGCAGTTCTTC
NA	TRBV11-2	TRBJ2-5	CASSSGENQYF	TGTGCCAGCAGCTCCGGAGAGAACCAGTACTTC
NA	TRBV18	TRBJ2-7	CASSPPGRSGEQYF	TGTGCCAGCTCACCACCGGGGCGTAGCGGCGAGCAGTACTTC
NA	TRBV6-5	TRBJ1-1	CASSYSSRGHEAFF	TGTGCCAGCAGTTACTCGAGCAGGGGCCATGAAGCTTTCTTT
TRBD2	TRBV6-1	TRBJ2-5	CASSEEAGGQETQYF	TGTGCCAGCAGTGAAGAGGCCGGGGGGCAAGAGACCCAGTACTTC
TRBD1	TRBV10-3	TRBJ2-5	CAISERQGARQETQYF	TGTGCCATCAGTGAAAGACAGGGGGCGAGGCAAGAGACCCAGTACTTC
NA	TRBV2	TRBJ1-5	CASSEVGTRGFGNQPQHF	TGTGCCAGCAGTGAAGTTGGGACAAGGGGATTTGGCAATCAGCCCCAGCATTTT
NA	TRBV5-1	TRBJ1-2	CASSPGTSDYGYTF	TGCGCCAGCAGCCCCGGGACATCTGACTATGGCTACACCTTC
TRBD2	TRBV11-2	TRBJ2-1	CASSSRLAGGRSEQFF	TGTGCCAGCAGCTCCCGACTAGCGGGAGGGCGGAGTGAGCAGTTCTTC
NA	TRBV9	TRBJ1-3	CASSAGQSGNTIYF	TGTGCCAGCAGCGCCGGACAGTCTGGAAACACCATATATTTT
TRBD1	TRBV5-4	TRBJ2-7	CASSLVAGQGYHEQYF	TGTGCCAGCAGCTTGGTCGCGGGACAGGGGTATCACGAGCAGTACTTC
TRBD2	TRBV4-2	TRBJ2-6	CASSQETGRGTGANVLTF	TGTGCCAGCAGCCAAGAGACCGGGAGGGGAACTGGGGCCAACGTCCTGACTTTC
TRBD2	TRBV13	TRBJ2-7	CASSLDGRSAYEQYF	TGTGCCAGCAGCTTAGACGGGAGGAGCGCCTACGAGCAGTACTTC
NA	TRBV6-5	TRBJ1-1	CASRKQGPSTEAFF	TGTGCCAGCAGGAAACAGGGCCCCAGCACTGAAGCTTTCTTT
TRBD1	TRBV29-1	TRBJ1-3	CSASQGADENTIYF	TGCAGCGCATCCCAGGGGGCGGACGAGAACACCATATATTTT
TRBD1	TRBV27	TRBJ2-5	CAYKPPDRGETQYF	TGTGCCTACAAACCACCCGACAGGGGAGAGACCCAGTACTTC
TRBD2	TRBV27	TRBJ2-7	CASNERPGRANEQYF	TGTGCCAGCAACGAGCGGCCCGGGAGGGCCAACGAGCAGTACTTC
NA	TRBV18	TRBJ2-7	CASSPQESIAYEQYF	TGTGCCAGCTCACCCCAAGAAAGTATAGCCTACGAGCAGTACTTC
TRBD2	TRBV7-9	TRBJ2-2	CASSQTSGRANTGELFF	TGTGCCAGCAGCCAGACTAGCGGGAGGGCTAACACCGGGGAGCTGTTTTTT
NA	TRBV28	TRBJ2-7	CASSSTGEGSYEQYF	TGTGCCAGCAGCTCGACAGGGGAGGGGTCCTACGAGCAGTACTTC
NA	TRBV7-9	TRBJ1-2	CASSPDGGDYGYTF	TGTGCCAGCAGCCCAGATGGGGGGGACTATGGCTACACCTTC
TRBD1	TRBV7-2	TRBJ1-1	CASSLNRGTEAFF	TGTGCCAGCAGCTTAAACAGGGGCACTGAAGCTTTCTTT
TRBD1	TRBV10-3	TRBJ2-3	CASSGGTGGNTDTQYF	TGTGCCAGCAGTGGGGGGACAGGGGGTAACACAGATACGCAGTATTTT
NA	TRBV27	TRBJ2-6	CASRLSGGANVLTF	TGTGCCAGCAGACTCTCGGGGGGGGCCAACGTCCTGACTTTC
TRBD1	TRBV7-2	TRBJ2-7	CASSLAETGDYEQYF	TGTGCCAGCAGCTTAGCCGAGACAGGGGACTACGAGCAGTACTTC
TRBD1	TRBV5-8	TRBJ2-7	CASSPQDRAYEQYF	TGTGCCAGCAGCCCTCAGGACAGGGCCTACGAGCAGTACTTC
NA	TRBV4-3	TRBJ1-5	CASSQELTAGNQPQHF	TGCGCCAGCAGCCAAGAACTCACAGCGGGCAATCAGCCCCAGCATTTT
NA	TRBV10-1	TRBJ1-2	CASRAGYYGYTF	TGCGCCAGCAGGGCGGGGTACTATGGCTACACCTTC
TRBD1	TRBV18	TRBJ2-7	CASSPPSSRGPYEQYF	TGTGCCAGCTCACCACCGAGTTCAAGGGGGCCCTACGAGCAGTACTTC
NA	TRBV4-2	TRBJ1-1	CASSLSRRGDTEAFF	TGTGCCAGCAGCCTTTCCCGACGGGGGGACACTGAAGCTTTCTTT
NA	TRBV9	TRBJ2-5	CASSPRFLLGGETQYF	TGTGCCAGCAGCCCCCGGTTTCTTTTAGGGGGAGAGACCCAGTACTTC
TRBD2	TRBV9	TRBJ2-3	CASSVDSGRAADTQYF	TGTGCCAGCAGCGTAGATAGCGGGAGGGCCGCAGATACGCAGTATTTT
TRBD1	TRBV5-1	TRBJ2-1	CASSSTGGFYNEQFF	TGCGCCAGCAGCTCCACAGGGGGCTTCTACAATGAGCAGTTCTTC
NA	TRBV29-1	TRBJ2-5	CSGSGGEETQYF	TGCAGCGGGAGCGGAGGCGAAGAGACCCAGTACTTC
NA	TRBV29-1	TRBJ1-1	CSVGEGRDTEDFF	TGCAGCGTGGGTGAGGGACGGGACACTGAAGATTTCTTT
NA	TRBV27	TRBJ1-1	CASKETGLYTEAFF	TGTGCCAGCAAAGAGACAGGTCTATACACTGAAGCTTTCTTT
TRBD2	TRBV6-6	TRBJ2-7	CASSQSGGEIYEQYF	TGTGCCAGCAGCCAAAGTGGGGGGGAGATTTACGAGCAGTACTTC
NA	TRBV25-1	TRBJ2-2	CASSDRKFANTGELFF	TGTGCCAGCAGTGACAGGAAGTTCGCGAACACCGGGGAGCTGTTTTTT
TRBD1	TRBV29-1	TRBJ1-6	CSVQEGARSPLHF	TGCAGCGTTCAGGAGGGGGCAAGGTCACCCCTCCACTTT
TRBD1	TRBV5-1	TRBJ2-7	CASSLVPTGRDRSSYEQYF	TGCGCCAGCAGCTTGGTACCTACCGGCCGGGACAGGAGCTCCTACGAGCAGTACTTC